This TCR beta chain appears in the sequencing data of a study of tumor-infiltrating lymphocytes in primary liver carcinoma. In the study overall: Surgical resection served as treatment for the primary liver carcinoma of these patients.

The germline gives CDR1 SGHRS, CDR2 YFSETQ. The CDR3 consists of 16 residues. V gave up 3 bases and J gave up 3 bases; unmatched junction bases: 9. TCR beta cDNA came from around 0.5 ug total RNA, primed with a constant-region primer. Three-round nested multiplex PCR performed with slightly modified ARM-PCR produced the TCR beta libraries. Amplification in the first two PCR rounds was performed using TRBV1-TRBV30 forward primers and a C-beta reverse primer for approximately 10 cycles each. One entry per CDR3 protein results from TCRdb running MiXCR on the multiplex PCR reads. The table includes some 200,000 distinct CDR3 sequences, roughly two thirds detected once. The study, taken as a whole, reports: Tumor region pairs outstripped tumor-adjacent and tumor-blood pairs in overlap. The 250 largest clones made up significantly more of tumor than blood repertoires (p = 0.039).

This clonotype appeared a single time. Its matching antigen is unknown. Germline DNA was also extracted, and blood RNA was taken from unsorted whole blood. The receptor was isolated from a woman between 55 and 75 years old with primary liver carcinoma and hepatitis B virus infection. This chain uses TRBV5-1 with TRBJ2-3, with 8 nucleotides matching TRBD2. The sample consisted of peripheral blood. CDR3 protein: CASSSGGLVGTDTQYF. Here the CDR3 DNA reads TGCGCCAGCAGCTCGGGGGGACTAGTGGGGACAGATACGCAGTATTTT.